This T cell receptor (beta chain) was identified during a study of blood T cell repertoires in COVID-19. About the research overall: Whether acute or convalescent, the COVID-19 samples came from the United States, Italy and Spain. T cells, B-cell-depleted T cells, or PBMCs provided the cDNA or gDNA that served as material.

The CDR3 length is 16 residues. V was cut by 3 bases and J by 1 base, with 15 bases left in between. Germline CDR1 and CDR2: MGHRA and YSYEKL. Under the authors' procedure: Reference gene primer amplification in the assay estimated nucleated cell counts. Profiled with immunoSEQ multiplex PCR; TCRdb holds only in-frame clones, not every one. V and J calls and clone size are those listed in that table; D and trimming were worked out from the DNA. The sample lists 300,000 or so clones; over 80% were seen once. The rearrangement joins TRBV4-1 to TRBJ1-1, with D maybe TRBD1 (6 bases). The sequencing input was peripheral blood. The receptor's source is a woman in her thirties or forties who had recovered from COVID-19. The CDR3 sequence is CASSQPAGAGNTEAFF. In DNA form, the CDR3 reads TGCGCCAGCAGCCAGCCGGCGGGGGCAGGGAACACTGAAGCTTTCTTT.